Below are 5 T cell receptor beta chains sequenced from a single sample in a study of T-cell memory formation after mild COVID-19. Each CDR3 protein gets one entry after TCRdb re-called the 5' RACE reads with MiXCR. This table holds approximately 350,000 distinct CDR3 sequences, 13% found once. Sample: PBMCs or a T cell subset sorted from them (not recorded which). All receptors derive from a man between 18 and 35 years old who had mild COVID-19 (a few samples of this study predate the infection). Cell type and time point are not known.

In its sample, this clonotype was seen a few times. The rearrangement uses TRBV20-1 and TRBJ2-5; TRBD2 matches at 11 bases. J gave up 3 bases and V 4 bases, and 10 bases lay outside the gene matches. Germline V gives CDR1 DFQATT, CDR2 SNEGSKA (reference sequence). CDR3 length: 16 residues. The CDR3 DNA follows: TGCAGTGCTACACGACTAGCGGGGAAACTAAAAGAGACCCAGTACTTC. Translating gives CSATRLAGKLKETQYF.

This clonotype showed up just a few times. The chain links TRBV18 to TRBJ1-6; 9 nucleotides agree with TRBD1. Germline assignment: CDR1 KGHSH and CDR2 LQKENI. Trimming removed 9 bases from V and 6 bases from J; junction bases left unmatched: 6. The CDR3 sequence is 14 residues long. CDR3 sequence: CASSGTGSNSPLHF. In DNA form, the CDR3 reads TGTGCCAGTTCCGGGACAGGGAGTAATTCACCCCTCCACTTT.

This clonotype has a handful of counts. In DNA, the CDR3 is TGTGCCAGCAGCGTCCGACAGGGCCTAGGGGATGAGCAGTTCTTC. Its protein is CASSVRQGLGDEQFF. The chain joins TRBV9 to TRBJ2-1; 7 bases are a match to TRBD1. The CDR3 runs to 15 residues. From germline, CDR1 is SGDLS and CDR2 YYNGEE. The V gene end was trimmed by 2 bases and the J gene end by 8 bases; junction bases not matched to a gene: 10.

In its sample, this clonotype was seen a few times. The chain carries TRBV9 and TRBJ2-5, with 8 bases matching TRBD2. Germline CDR1 reads SGDLS; CDR2 reads YYNGEE. The CDR3 loop spans 14 amino acids. V lost 4 bases, J lost 4 bases, and 6 bases stayed unmatched. CDR3 in DNA: TGTGCCAGCAGCTTCGGGAGCGGGGGAGAGACCCAGTACTTC. It translates to CASSFGSGGETQYF.

In this sample, this clonotype turned up a few times. The chain links TRBV7-2 to TRBJ1-6, with 9 bases that match TRBD1. CDR1 is SGHTA, CDR2 FQGNSA, per germline. This CDR3 is 16 amino acids long. V lost 2 bases to trimming and J lost 6 bases; unmatched junction nucleotides: 5. The CDR3 DNA reads as TGTGCCAGCAGCTTAATCGGGACAGGGAGTAATTCACCCCTCCACTTT. Protein: CASSLIGTGSNSPLHF.